The 32 T cell receptor beta chains below all came from one sample that was sequenced in a study of cytomegalovirus exposure and HLA in healthy donors. PCR amplification relied on 60 Vbeta primers (plus 13 Jbeta primers). Libraries were prepared by immunoSEQ multiplex PCR; TCRdb keeps only in-frame clonotypes and omits some of them. This table has about 140,000 clones, roughly 76% appearing once. Source material: PBMCs. These receptor sequences come from a woman aged 40 to 49 in good health and CMV-seronegative.

This chain connects TRBV27 to TRBJ2-7; 7 nucleotides agree with TRBD1. CDR3 length: 16 amino acids. Germline assignment: CDR1 MNHEY and CDR2 SMNVEV (reference sequence). J was trimmed by 0 bases and V by 5 bases; bases with no gene match: 10. CDR3 in amino acids: CASSPSPGTVSYEQYV. In DNA form, the CDR3 reads TGTGCCAGCAGTCCCAGCCCCGGGACAGTCTCCTACGAGCAGTACGTC.

The V and J genes are TRBV5-1 and TRBJ2-3, with 7 bases aligning to TRBD2. V lost 9 bases and J lost 0; bases outside the gene matches: 7. Germline V gene lookup returns CDR1 SGHRS and CDR2 YFSETQ. The CDR3 extends over 14 amino acids. The CDR3 sequence is CATSTGGSTDTQYF. The CDR3 DNA follows: TGCGCCACCAGTACCGGGGGGAGCACAGATACGCAGTATTTT.

The sample holds a few counts of this clone. This chain connects TRBV4-3 to TRBJ2-2; D is unresolved. V was clipped by 1 base and J by 3 bases, with 15 bases between them. The CDR3 spans 17 residues. Germline assignment: CDR1 LGHNA and CDR2 YSLEER. The CDR3, as DNA: TGCGCCAGCAGCCAAGTTCTCGGGTCCCCGGACACCGGGGAGCTGTTTTTT. Residues: CASSQVLGSPDTGELFF.

The rearrangement uses TRBV4-3 and TRBJ1-2; D remains unclear. In germline, CDR1 is LGHNA, CDR2 YSLEER. The CDR3 has 15 amino acids. V lost 0 bases and J 5 bases, leaving 13 bases between the germline ends. CDR3 protein: CASSQDHSSQYGYTF. Here the CDR3 DNA reads TGCGCCAGCAGCCAAGACCACTCGAGTCAATATGGCTACACCTTC.

The rearrangement uses TRBV4-1 and TRBJ1-2; D call uncertain. Germline CDR1 reads MGHRA; CDR2 reads YSYEKL. The germline V and J ends were trimmed by 4 bases and 3 bases, with 15 bases remaining between them. CDR3 length: 15 residues. The CDR3 DNA sequence: TGCGCCAGCAGCCCTATAGACAATGAAGACTATGGCTACACCTTC. This encodes CASSPIDNEDYGYTF.

V is TRBV28 and J is TRBJ2-5; D is perhaps TRBD1 (6 bases). CDR3 length: 16 residues. Germline values: CDR1 MDHEN, CDR2 SYDVKM. The ends were cut back, 4 bases at V and 0 bases at J, with 15 bases in the middle. CDR3 coding DNA: TGTGCCAGCAGTTCCCGGGACACTGTTTACCAAGAGACCCAGTACTTC. Translated, it gives CASSSRDTVYQETQYF. The variable domain in full, with the rest retrieved from reference TRBV28 and TRBJ2-5, is DVKVTQSSRYLVKRTGEKVFLECVQDMDHENMFWYRQDPGLGLRLIYFSYDVKMKEKGDIPEGYSVSREKKERFSLILESASTNQTSMYLCASSSRDTVYQETQYFGPGTRLLVL.

This rearrangement joins TRBV27 to TRBJ1-5; D unclear. Germline V CDR1 and CDR2: MNHEY, SMNVEV (reference sequence). The CDR3 consists of 15 residues. V dropped 5 bases and J dropped 1 base, with 12 bases sitting between them. The CDR3 here is CASSPGSGSNQPQHF. The CDR3 nucleotides are TGTGCCAGCAGTCCAGGATCTGGGAGCAATCAGCCCCAGCATTTT.

The V gene is TRBV5-1, the J gene TRBJ1-1; D perhaps matches TRBD1 (5 bases). The CDR3 runs to 15 residues. Germline V gene data show CDR1 as SGHRS and CDR2 as YFSETQ. Trimming cost V 1 base and J 3 bases, with 13 bases left between them. For the CDR3, the DNA is TGCGCCAGCAGCTTGTTTGGGCAGGGTGACACTGAAGCTTTCTTT. Residues: CASSLFGQGDTEAFF.

The gene calls are TRBV19 and TRBJ1-2; tentative D call: TRBD1 (5 bases). V gave up 4 bases and J gave up 0 bases, with 9 bases separating them. The CDR3 has 14 amino acids. The germline CDR1 and CDR2 sequences are LNHDA and SQIVND (reference sequence). In DNA form, the CDR3 reads TGTGCCAGTAGTAGACAGCCCGCTAACTATGGCTACACCTTC. Residues: CASSRQPANYGYTF.

The rearrangement joins TRBV27 to TRBJ1-3, with 12 nucleotides matching TRBD1. The germline gives CDR1 MNHEY, CDR2 SMNVEV (reference sequence). The CDR3 extends over 15 amino acids. Trimming at V came to 4 bases and at J to 2 bases, leaving 0 bases not matched to a gene. CDR3 nucleotides: TGTGCCAGCAGTTGGGACAGGGGGCCTGGAAACACCATATATTTT. Translating gives CASSWDRGPGNTIYF.

This clone has a handful of counts. Here the CDR3 reads CAISSGVRAEAFF. The CDR3 bases are TGTGCCATCAGTTCAGGGGTGAGGGCTGAAGCTTTCTTT. This chain joins TRBV10-3 and TRBJ1-1; D possibly corresponds to TRBD1 (6 bases). Germline V gene sequence: CDR1 ENHRY, CDR2 SYGVKD. This CDR3 is 13 amino acids long. Trimming removed 5 bases at V and 6 bases at J, with 13 bases between.

In its sample, this clone was seen a few times. The chain has TRBV5-1 and TRBJ2-7; D is ambiguous. With 4 bases removed from V and 7 bases from J, the gap between germline ends came to 12 bases. Germline V CDR1 and CDR2: SGHRS, YFSETQ. The CDR3 is 12 residues long. The CDR3 loop reads CASSGLGGEQYF. CDR3 coding DNA: TGCGCCAGCAGCGGTCTAGGTGGGGAGCAGTACTTC.

This chain uses TRBV7-8 with TRBJ2-5, with a weak D call TRBD1 (6 bases). The V and J ends lost 6 bases and 4 bases respectively, with 15 bases between them. This CDR3 spans 14 amino acids. The V gene's germline CDR1 is SGHVS and CDR2 FQNEAQ. The CDR3 spells CASRDKRRGETQYF. For the CDR3, the DNA is TGTGCCAGCAGAGATAAACGCAGGGGAGAGACCCAGTACTTC.

This clone turned up a few times. The chain combines TRBV5-6 with TRBJ2-7, with D maybe TRBD1 (6 bases). The CDR3 sequence is 12 residues long. Per the germline V gene, CDR1 is SGHDT and CDR2 is YYEEEE. With 2 bases removed from V and 4 bases from J, the gap between germline ends came to 7 bases. The CDR3 DNA sequence: TGTGCCAGCAGCTTTGACAGGTACGAGCAGTACGTC. Its translation is CASSFDRYEQYV.

V is TRBV6-5 and J is TRBJ1-1; D is uncertain. CDR1 is MNHEY, CDR2 SVGAGI, per germline. The CDR3 has 14 residues. V gave up 2 bases and J gave up 2 bases, with 9 bases separating them. The CDR3 DNA follows: TGTGCCAGCAGTTACGAGGGTAGTAACACTGAAGCTTTCTTT. It encodes CASSYEGSNTEAFF.

The rearrangement joins TRBV6-1 to TRBJ1-1; D ambiguous. The V end was cut by 6 bases, the J end by 2 bases, with 10 bases between. The CDR3 is made up of 13 amino acids. Germline values: CDR1 MNHNS, CDR2 SASEGT. The CDR3 region is CASRTSFNTEAFF. In nucleotides, the CDR3 is TGTGCCAGCAGGACAAGTTTTAACACTGAAGCTTTCTTT.

The V call is TRBV6-5, the J call TRBJ2-3; tentative D call: TRBD2 (6 bases). The CDR3 contains 13 residues. CDR1 is MNHEY and CDR2 is SVGAGI in the germline V gene. Trimming cost V 6 bases and J 3 bases, with 10 bases left between them. CDR3 protein: CASSPGGTDTQYF. CDR3 in DNA: TGTGCCAGCAGCCCCGGGGGAACAGATACGCAGTATTTT.

The rearrangement uses TRBV6-6 and TRBJ2-5, with TRBD2 as a possible D gene (5 bases). Germline CDR1 reads MNHNY; CDR2 reads SVGAGI (reference sequence). V was pared by 2 bases and J by 2 bases, with 12 bases between. This CDR3 contains 15 residues. Written as DNA, the CDR3 is TGTGCCAGCAGTTACGAGGGAGTGAGTCAAGAGACCCAGTACTTC. Encoded protein: CASSYEGVSQETQYF.

The sample holds a few counts of this clone. The rearrangement uses TRBV25-1 and TRBJ1-1; no reliable D call. This CDR3 contains 12 residues. V was cut by 3 bases and J by 4 bases, with 6 bases left in between. Germline V CDR1 and CDR2: MGHDK, SYGVNS. The CDR3 here is CASSDLSTEAFF. The CDR3 region has the DNA TGTGCCAGCAGTGACCTCAGCACTGAAGCTTTCTTT.

This clone was seen only a few times. V usage is TRBV29-1 and J usage is TRBJ2-3; 10 bases fit TRBD1. Unmatched junction bases numbered 5, after V lost 4 bases and J lost 4 bases. Germline CDR1 SQVTM, CDR2 ANQGSEA. The CDR3 is made up of 14 amino acids. CDR3: CSVVTGTGADTQYF. CDR3 DNA sequence: TGCAGCGTTGTGACCGGGACAGGGGCAGATACGCAGTATTTT.

This clone was observed once. This chain joins TRBV7-2 and TRBJ2-1; TRBD1 is a possible D gene (5 bases). The length of the CDR3 is 14 residues. The V end lost 2 bases, the J end lost 1 base, and 6 bases lay between the germline ends. CDR1 is SGHTA, CDR2 FQGNSA, per germline. The CDR3 region is CASSLRGSYNEQFF. The CDR3 nucleotides are TGTGCCAGCAGCTTAAGGGGATCCTACAATGAGCAGTTCTTC.

This clone was observed a handful of times. In DNA form, the CDR3 reads TGCGCCAGCAGCTTGTCACAGACCGAGGGCACTGAAGCTTTCTTT. Translating it yields CASSLSQTEGTEAFF. The chain is built from TRBV5-1 and TRBJ1-1, with no clear D. This CDR3 comprises 15 residues. Germline V gene sequence: CDR1 SGHRS, CDR2 YFSETQ. The ends were cut back, 1 base at V and 4 bases at J, with 14 bases in the middle. The whole variable domain, filled in from reference TRBV5-1 and TRBJ1-1, reads KAGVTQTPRYLIKTRGQQVTLSCSPISGHRSVSWYQQTPGQGLQFLFEYFSETQRNKGNFPGRFSGRQFSNSRSEMNVSTLELGDSALYLCASSLSQTEGTEAFFGQGTRLTVV.

This chain links TRBV20-1 with TRBJ2-7; tentative D call: TRBD2 (5 bases). Germline V gene data show CDR1 as DFQATT and CDR2 as SNEGSKA (reference sequence). The CDR3 runs 11 residues. V was clipped by 2 bases and J by 4 bases, with 6 bases between them. The chain's CDR3 is CSARSGYEQYF. The DNA for the CDR3 is TGCAGTGCTAGATCGGGATACGAGCAGTACTTC.

This clone was seen a few times. This chain uses TRBV2 with TRBJ1-2; TRBD1 matches 9 bases. The CDR3 spans 13 residues. The V gene end was trimmed by 2 bases and the J gene end by 6 bases; junction bases not matched to a gene: 1. Germline V gene lookup returns CDR1 SNHLY and CDR2 FYNNEI. In nucleotides, the CDR3 is TGTGCCAGCAGTGAAACAGGGGGCCATGGCTACACCTTC. This translates into CASSETGGHGYTF.

The chain joins TRBV27 to TRBJ2-7; 8 bases line up with TRBD2. The germline CDR1 and CDR2 sequences are MNHEY and SMNVEV (reference sequence). The V segment lost 5 bases and the J segment 8 bases; nucleotides outside the gene matches: 17. CDR3 size: 16 residues. CDR3 amino acids: CASSPRGGPFSFKQYF. DNA of the CDR3: TGTGCCAGCAGTCCCCGGGGGGGGCCCTTCTCCTTCAAGCAGTACTTC.

The rearrangement joins TRBV19 to TRBJ1-5; TRBD1 might be the D (5 bases). Germline lookup yields CDR1 LNHDA and CDR2 SQIVND (reference sequence). CDR3 length: 13 residues. V lost 7 bases to trimming and J lost 5 bases, with 12 bases between them. The DNA for the CDR3 is TGTGCCAGTAAGGAACAGGCCTATCAGCCCCAGCATTTT. This translates into CASKEQAYQPQHF. The full variable domain, its missing parts supplied by reference TRBV19 and TRBJ1-5, is DGGITQSPKYLFRKEGQNVTLSCEQNLNHDAMYWYRQDPGQGLRLIYYSQIVNDFQKGDIAEGYSVSREKKESFPLTVTSAQKNPTAFYLCASKEQAYQPQHFGDGTRLSIL.

The chain carries TRBV2 and TRBJ2-3; the D gene is possibly TRBD2 (6 bases). Germline CDR1 and CDR2: SNHLY and FYNNEI. The germline V and J ends were trimmed by 6 bases and 2 bases, with 12 bases remaining between them. CDR3 length: 14 amino acids. The CDR3 loop is CASRSGSYTDTQYF. As DNA, the CDR3 is TGTGCCAGCAGGAGCGGGTCTTACACAGATACGCAGTATTTT. Together with reference TRBV2 and TRBJ2-3, the CDR3 gives the full variable domain: EPEVTQTPSHQVTQMGQEVILRCVPISNHLYFYWYRQILGQKVEFLVSFYNNEISEKSEIFDDQFSVERPDGSNFTLKIRSTKLEDSAMYFCASRSGSYTDTQYFGPGTRLTVL.

The chain couples TRBV29-1 to TRBJ1-3; TRBD1 matches at 8 bases. The germline CDR1 and CDR2 sequences are SQVTM and ANQGSEA. The CDR3 is 15 amino acids. Germline trimming cut 0 bases from V and 4 bases from J; bases unmatched to any gene: 5. The CDR3 DNA reads as TGCAGCGTTGAAGATCGACAGGGGAAAGGAAACACCATATATTTT. Its protein is CSVEDRQGKGNTIYF. The complete variable domain, with remaining parts taken from reference TRBV29-1 and TRBJ1-3, reads SAVISQKPSRDICQRGTSLTIQCQVDSQVTMMFWYRQQPGQSLTLIATANQGSEATYESGFVIDKFPISRPNLTFSTLTVSNMSPEDSSIYLCSVEDRQGKGNTIYFGEGSWLTVV.

The chain carries TRBV6-1 and TRBJ2-7, with D maybe TRBD1 (5 bases). The germline V and J ends were trimmed by 5 bases and 4 bases, with 15 bases remaining between them. This CDR3 has 14 residues. Germline assignment: CDR1 MNHNS and CDR2 SASEGT. The CDR3 is CASSSFGAAYEQYF. CDR3 DNA: TGTGCCAGCAGTTCCTTTGGGGCAGCTTACGAGCAGTACTTC.

The gene calls are TRBV6-5 and TRBJ1-2; tentative D call: TRBD1 (5 bases). The CDR3 runs 13 residues. Germline loops: CDR1 MNHEY, CDR2 SVGAGI. Trimming shortened V by 8 bases and J by 7 bases, and 17 bases separated the two germline ends. In DNA, the CDR3 is TGTGCCAGCCGGACGGGGGTGGAATGTGGCTACACCTTC. Its translation is CASRTGVECGYTF.

The chain carries TRBV27 and TRBJ1-5, with 9 nucleotides matching TRBD1. The ends lost 4 bases at V and 9 bases at J; junction bases unmatched: 16. The CDR3 covers 17 residues. The germline gives CDR1 MNHEY, CDR2 SMNVEV (reference sequence). The CDR3 reads CASSSYPPRQGGWPQHF. The CDR3 bases are TGTGCCAGCAGTTCGTATCCTCCTCGACAGGGGGGTTGGCCCCAGCATTTT.

V and J are TRBV4-1 and TRBJ1-2; 7 positions match TRBD1. With V trimmed by 4 bases and J by 4 bases, 9 bases remained unmatched. Germline V gene data show CDR1 as MGHRA and CDR2 as YSYEKL. The CDR3 spans 15 residues. CDR3 sequence (DNA): TGCGCCAGCAGCCCCCCAGGGGGAGTCCTCTATGGCTACACCTTC. This translates into CASSPPGGVLYGYTF.